This passage covers 26 T cell receptor beta chains from one sample sequenced in a study of blood T cell repertoires in COVID-19. The repertoire was sequenced with immunoSEQ multiplex PCR; TCRdb's copy has only in-frame clones and lacks some. The top ten hold over 10% of the sample, which has some 250,000 clones, 75% to 90% seen once. Material for sequencing was peripheral blood. All receptors come from a woman aged 60-70 years with active or convalescent COVID-19.

The chain carries TRBV5-1 and TRBJ2-7, with D possibly matching TRBD1 (5 bases). The CDR3 consists of 14 residues. V lost 0 bases and J lost 2, with 9 bases in between. Germline CDR1 and CDR2: SGHRS and YFSETQ. The CDR3 loop reads CASSLDTGPYEQYF. Written as DNA, the CDR3 is TGCGCCAGCAGCTTGGATACAGGCCCCTACGAGCAGTACTTC.

The gene calls are TRBV7-2 and TRBJ1-6, with D tentatively TRBD1 (5 bases). V was shortened by 0 bases and J by 7 bases, with 10 bases between the two germline ends. The CDR3 covers 15 residues. CDR1 is SGHTA, CDR2 FQGNSA, per germline. CDR3 coding DNA: TGTGCCAGCAGCTTAGCGCAGGGTACAAATTCACCCCTCCACTTT. Translating it yields CASSLAQGTNSPLHF.

The chain uses TRBV2 and TRBJ2-2, with a weak D call TRBD1 (5 bases). Germline values: CDR1 SNHLY, CDR2 FYNNEI. The length of the CDR3 is 14 residues. V was shortened by 10 bases and J by 4 bases, with 16 bases between the two germline ends. The CDR3 region has the DNA TGTGCCACCCAGGGCGTCCTTAGCACCGGGGAGCTGTTTTTT. Amino acids: CATQGVLSTGELFF.

This clone was found a few times. The chain recombines TRBV7-6 with TRBJ2-1; 10 nucleotides match TRBD2. V was pared by 2 bases and J by 3 bases, with 10 bases of the junction left unmatched. The germline V gene encodes CDR1 SGHVS and CDR2 FNYEAQ. There are 18 residues in the CDR3. CDR3 protein: CASSLIRIASGGYNEQFF. The CDR3, as DNA: TGTGCCAGCAGCTTAATTCGAATAGCTAGCGGGGGCTACAATGAGCAGTTCTTC.

The chain links TRBV6-2 or TRBV6-3 to TRBJ2-2; 12 bases are a match to TRBD2. The V gene's germline CDR1 is MNHEY and CDR2 SVGEGT. The CDR3 is made up of 20 amino acids. Trimming at V came to 7 bases and at J to 5 bases, leaving 20 bases not matched to a gene. CDR3 amino acids: CASTPTPRLAGGPGTGELFF. The DNA for the CDR3 is TGTGCCAGCACCCCTACCCCCCGGCTAGCGGGGGGGCCGGGGACCGGGGAGCTGTTTTTT.

This CDR3 is CASSLEGFSGNTIYF. The CDR3 DNA is TGTGCCAGCAGCTTAGAGGGGTTCTCTGGAAACACCATATATTTT. This chain joins TRBV7-9 and TRBJ1-3, with D perhaps TRBD1 (5 bases). This CDR3 has 15 residues. The V gene lost 1 base and the J gene lost 0 bases, with 7 bases spanning the gap. The germline V gene encodes CDR1 SEHNR and CDR2 FQNEAQ (reference sequence). Together with reference TRBV7-9 and TRBJ1-3, the CDR3 gives the full variable domain: DTGVSQNPRHKITKRGQNVTFRCDPISEHNRLYWYRQTLGQGPEFLTYFQNEAQLEKSRLLSDRFSAERPKGSFSTLEIQRTEQGDSAMYLCASSLEGFSGNTIYFGEGSWLTVV.

This clone was seen a few times. The chain employs TRBV7-9 and TRBJ2-7; D is possibly TRBD2 (6 bases). The V end lost 5 bases, the J end lost 1 base, and 18 bases lay between the germline ends. This CDR3 spans 16 amino acids. The V gene's germline CDR1 is SEHNR and CDR2 FQNEAQ (reference sequence). The CDR3 bases are TGTGCCAGCAGCCCCCTGCAATGGGGGGTTTCCTACGAGCAGTACTTC. Protein product: CASSPLQWGVSYEQYF.

The chain combines TRBV7-6 with TRBJ2-1; D is ambiguous. Germline CDR1 reads SGHVS; CDR2 reads FNYEAQ. Trimming stripped 1 base from V and 6 bases from J, with 7 bases between. The CDR3 is 13 amino acids. Here the CDR3 reads CASSLVVRNEQFF. In nucleotides, the CDR3 is TGTGCCAGCAGCTTAGTCGTTCGCAATGAGCAGTTCTTC.

The gene calls are TRBV18 and TRBJ1-2, with D maybe TRBD1 (5 bases). V was trimmed by 5 bases and J by 4 bases, leaving 14 bases between them. This CDR3 has 14 residues. Per the germline V gene, CDR1 is KGHSH and CDR2 is LQKENI. Here the CDR3 DNA reads TGTGCCAGCTCAGTTGGGGCTCCAGGCTATGGCTACACCTTC. Translated, it gives CASSVGAPGYGYTF.

The chain has TRBV7-9 and TRBJ2-5; D not resolved. This CDR3 region has 14 residues. Germline CDR1 and CDR2: SEHNR and FQNEAQ (reference sequence). Trimming left V 5 bases short and J 3 bases short, with 13 bases between. The CDR3 DNA sequence: TGTGCCAGCAGCCCTCAGGTGCAGAAAGAGACCCAGTACTTC. This encodes CASSPQVQKETQYF.

This chain joins TRBV12-3 or TRBV12-4 and TRBJ2-1; TRBD2 agrees at 10 bases. V gave up 5 bases and J gave up 6 bases; unmatched junction bases: 1. This CDR3 has 13 residues. The CDR3 DNA follows: TGTGCCAGCAGTCAGCGGGGGGGCAATGAGCAGTTCTTC. Translation gives CASSQRGGNEQFF.

This sequence joins TRBV28 and TRBJ1-2; possible D gene TRBD1, 5 bases. CDR1 is MDHEN and CDR2 is SYDVKM in the germline V gene. The CDR3 covers 12 residues. V was trimmed by 3 bases and J by 5 bases, leaving 7 bases between them. The CDR3 reads CASSLGGYGYTF. The CDR3 nucleotides are TGTGCCAGCAGTTTGGGGGGTTATGGCTACACCTTC.

The rearrangement links TRBV27 to TRBJ1-2, with TRBD1 matching 10 bases. Germline V gene data show CDR1 as MNHEY and CDR2 as SMNVEV (reference sequence). The junction had 7 bases not matched to a gene; V was cut back by 4 bases and J by 8 bases. This CDR3 is built from 14 residues. The CDR3 bases are TGTGCCAGCAGTTCGGGGGGGGACAGGGGAGGCTACACCTTC. It yields the protein CASSSGGDRGGYTF.

The genes are TRBV7-6 and TRBJ2-7; D unclear. The germline V gene has CDR1 SGHVS and CDR2 FNYEAQ. CDR3 length equals 13 residues. The V end lost 1 base, the J end lost 3 bases, and 7 bases lay between the germline ends. CDR3 sequence (DNA): TGTGCCAGCAGCTTAGATCCCAACTACGAGCAGTACTTC. This codes for CASSLDPNYEQYF.

The chain links TRBV5-8 to TRBJ2-1; possible D gene TRBD2, 5 bases. The CDR3 is 16 residues long. From germline, CDR1 is SGHTS and CDR2 YDEGEE. With 0 bases removed from V and 0 bases from J, the gap between germline ends came to 10 bases. The CDR3 is CASSLGRVSSYNEQFF. The CDR3 nucleotides read TGTGCCAGCAGCTTGGGGCGGGTGAGCTCCTACAATGAGCAGTTCTTC.

The chain is built from TRBV7-9 and TRBJ2-1; 15 nucleotides align to TRBD2. This CDR3 is 15 amino acids long. Germline CDR1 SEHNR, CDR2 FQNEAQ (reference sequence). V was clipped by 8 bases and J by 10 bases; unmatched bases: 9. The CDR3 protein is CASGTSGGLFGEQFF. The CDR3 DNA follows: TGTGCCAGCGGGACTAGCGGGGGGCTCTTTGGGGAGCAGTTCTTC.

This chain uses TRBV14 with TRBJ1-2; maybe TRBD1 (6 bases). Germline V gene sequence: CDR1 SGHDN, CDR2 FVKESK. The CDR3 runs 13 residues. V lost 4 bases, J lost 7 bases, and 13 bases lay in between. CDR3 DNA: TGTGCCAGCAGCCCGACGGTAGGGGGTGGCTACACCTTC. This sequence encodes CASSPTVGGGYTF.

This clone was counted at least ten times. The chain joins TRBV10-2 to TRBJ2-7, with D tentatively TRBD2 (5 bases). The V and J ends lost 6 bases and 0 bases respectively, with 15 bases between them. The CDR3 sequence is 15 residues long. Germline V CDR1 and CDR2: WSHSY, SAAADI. The CDR3 spells CASRDLGEGSYEQYF. CDR3 nucleotides: TGCGCCAGCAGGGACTTGGGTGAGGGCTCCTACGAGCAGTACTTC.

This chain joins TRBV4-1 and TRBJ1-6; tentatively, D is TRBD1 (6 bases). Germline V gene sequence: CDR1 MGHRA, CDR2 YSYEKL. With 1 base removed from V and 8 bases from J, the gap between germline ends came to 12 bases. CDR3 length: 15 residues. CDR3 bases: TGCGCCAGCAGCCAAGGGTGGCAGGGGTATTCACCCCTCCACTTT. Encoded protein: CASSQGWQGYSPLHF.

This clone has only one observation. The V and J genes are TRBV7-2 and TRBJ1-2; D perhaps matches TRBD1 (6 bases). The V gene's germline CDR1 is SGHTA and CDR2 FQGNSA. The CDR3 runs 15 residues. The ends were cut back, 5 bases at V and 0 bases at J, with 13 bases in the middle. In nucleotides, the CDR3 is TGTGCCAGCAGCCTTTACAGGGACCCTAACTATGGCTACACCTTC. Translation gives CASSLYRDPNYGYTF.

The chain is built from TRBV20-1 and TRBJ1-2; D gene uncertain. CDR1 DFQATT and CDR2 SNEGSKA come from the germline V gene (reference sequence). Trimming took 3 bases from V and 1 from J, leaving 21 bases between them. This CDR3 has 17 residues. The CDR3 loop is CSASRPPWAELNYGYTF. As DNA, the CDR3 is TGCAGTGCTAGTCGTCCCCCCTGGGCAGAGCTTAACTATGGCTACACCTTC.

V gene TRBV6-5 combines with J gene TRBJ1-2; a possible D gene is TRBD1 (6 bases). The ends were cut back, 5 bases at V and 3 bases at J, with 7 bases in the middle. This CDR3 region has 12 residues. Germline assignment: CDR1 MNHEY and CDR2 SVGAGI. CDR3 loop: CASSTGYYGYTF. CDR3 bases: TGTGCCAGCAGTACAGGGTACTATGGCTACACCTTC.

The V and J genes are TRBV6-5 and TRBJ1-6, with 8 bases that match TRBD1. V shed 6 bases and J 6 bases; nucleotides not matched to a gene: 7. Looked up from germline, CDR1 is MNHEY and CDR2 is SVGAGI. The CDR3 totals 15 residues. Here the CDR3 reads CASSLRGRVNSPLHF. In DNA, the CDR3 is TGTGCCAGCAGCCTCAGGGGGCGGGTTAATTCACCCCTCCACTTT.

This clone was picked up one time. The V call is TRBV10-3, the J call TRBJ1-1, with D perhaps TRBD1 (5 bases). The CDR3 sequence is 14 residues long. The V and J ends lost 7 bases and 6 bases respectively, with 18 bases between them. Germline V gene data show CDR1 as ENHRY and CDR2 as SYGVKD. The CDR3 nucleotides read TGTGCCATCAACTCGGGAGGGACGGCCGCTGAAGCTTTCTTT. Translating gives CAINSGGTAAEAFF.

The V call is TRBV7-8, the J call TRBJ1-2; 10 bases are shared with TRBD1. This CDR3 contains 16 residues. Trimming cost V 5 bases and J 2 bases; bases outside gene matches: 8. Germline lookup yields CDR1 SGHVS and CDR2 FQNEAQ. The CDR3, as DNA: TGTGCCAGCAGCCCCGGACAGGGGGGTCCAAACTATGGCTACACCTTC. Translating it yields CASSPGQGGPNYGYTF.

V usage is TRBV4-1 and J usage is TRBJ1-2; tentative D call: TRBD1 (6 bases). V lost 0 bases and J 4 bases, leaving 9 bases between the germline ends. The CDR3 has 14 residues. The V gene's germline CDR1 is MGHRA and CDR2 YSYEKL. CDR3 DNA: TGCGCCAGCAGCCAAGACAGGGGTGGCTATGGCTACACCTTC. Encoded protein: CASSQDRGGYGYTF.